A selection of T cell receptor beta chains follows, all from one sample in a study of cytomegalovirus exposure and HLA in healthy donors. Generated by immunoSEQ multiplex PCR, the TCRdb table keeps only in-frame clones and is missing some. The sample contains 100,000 to 150,000 clones, roughly 74% of which appear only once. The sequencing input was PBMCs. The receptors originated from a woman between 45 and 65 years old in good health and CMV-seropositive. Both conserved end residues are part of each CDR3. D genes are given only for firm matches. Clone size is given for some rows only: seen once, a few or many times, or a class if the clone is expanded.

TRBV19,TRBD1,few,TRBJ1-6,CASTITGTANSPLHF,TGTGCCAGTACAATAACCGGGACAGCGAATTCACCCCTCCACTTT
TRBV16,TRBD1,.,TRBJ1-2,CASSGDSAQYGYTF,TGTGCCAGCAGCGGGGACAGCGCCCAATATGGCTACACCTTC
TRBV18,TRBD1,.,TRBJ1-1,CASSSGTGDRAFF,TGTGCCAGCTCGAGTGGGACAGGGGATAGAGCTTTCTTT
TRBV19,.,.,TRBJ1-1,CASSQLQGMNTEAFF,TGTGCCAGTAGCCAACTTCAGGGCATGAACACTGAAGCTTTCTTT
TRBV15,.,few,TRBJ2-5,CATSTGGIGQETQYF,TGTGCCACCAGCACCGGGGGTATAGGGCAAGAGACCCAGTACTTC
TRBV9,TRBD2,.,TRBJ2-1,CASSSAGTSGGSKQFF,TGTGCCAGCAGCTCCGCCGGGACTAGCGGGGGGAGTAAGCAGTTCTTC
TRBV6-6,.,.,TRBJ1-6,CASSQRQALVNSPLHF,TGTGCCAGCAGTCAAAGACAGGCCCTCGTTAATTCACCCCTCCACTTT
TRBV13,TRBD1,.,TRBJ2-3,CASSFGQGWDTQYF,TGTGCCAGCAGCTTTGGACAGGGGTGGGATACGCAGTATTTT
TRBV5-5,.,.,TRBJ1-2,CASSQGQIYGYTF,TGTGCCAGCAGCCAGGGACAAATCTATGGCTACACCTTC
TRBV28,.,.,TRBJ1-1,CASSFGGERMAFF,TGTGCCAGCAGTTTTGGCGGGGAAAGAATGGCTTTCTTT
TRBV7-2,.,few,TRBJ2-2,CASSLGQVGELFF,TGTGCCAGCAGCTTGGGTCAGGTCGGGGAGCTGTTTTTT
TRBV2,TRBD2,.,TRBJ2-3,CASRRGGGGDTQYF,TGTGCCAGCAGGAGGGGCGGGGGAGGAGATACGCAGTATTTT
TRBV5-3,.,.,TRBJ2-6,CARSFPPPAGATSGANVLTF,TGTGCCAGAAGCTTTCCTCCACCCGCGGGGGCGACGTCTGGGGCCAACGTCCTGACTTTC
TRBV10-1,TRBD1,.,TRBJ2-1,CASSESGRGIEGIYNEQFF,TGCGCCAGCAGTGAGTCGGGCAGGGGGATAGAGGGTATTTACAATGAGCAGTTCTTC
TRBV11-2,TRBD1,.,TRBJ1-6,CASSLEGQGSSPLHF,TGTGCCAGCAGCTTAGAAGGACAGGGGAGTTCACCCCTCCACTTT
TRBV7-9,.,.,TRBJ1-1,CASSFPTLDSEAFF,TGTGCCAGCAGCTTCCCGACCTTGGACTCTGAAGCTTTCTTT
TRBV9,.,.,TRBJ1-1,CASSVEAGGTEAFF,TGTGCCAGCAGCGTAGAAGCGGGTGGGACTGAAGCTTTCTTT
TRBV5-4,TRBD1,few,TRBJ2-7,CASSPGQNFYEQYF,TGTGCCAGCAGCCCGGGACAGAACTTCTACGAGCAGTACTTC
TRBV27,.,.,TRBJ1-3,CASKRTSGNTIYF,TGTGCCAGCAAGAGGACTTCTGGAAACACCATATATTTT
TRBV5-1,.,once,TRBJ1-6,CASSLAGQANNSPLHF,TGCGCCAGCAGCTTGGCCGGCCAGGCTAATAATTCACCCCTCCACTTT
TRBV30,TRBD1,.,TRBJ1-1,CAWKGGVGQSSYEAFF,TGTGCCTGGAAAGGCGGGGTGGGACAGTCCTCTTACGAAGCTTTCTTT
TRBV7-2,TRBD1,once,TRBJ2-2,CASSPGQGTGELFF,TGTGCCAGCAGCCCGGGACAGGGGACCGGGGAGCTGTTTTTT
TRBV29-1,.,few,TRBJ2-3,CSVVPAQGFGYF,TGCAGCGTTGTTCCCGCCCAGGGCTTTGGGTATTTT
TRBV18,.,.,TRBJ2-7,CASSPPASSYEQYF,TGTGCCAGCTCACCACCAGCTAGCTCCTACGAGCAGTACTTC
TRBV5-1,.,.,TRBJ1-1,CASSLGTQGSEAFF,TGCGCCAGCAGCTTGGGGACACAGGGTTCTGAAGCTTTCTTT
TRBV11-1,.,.,TRBJ2-3,CASSLAHRADTQYF,TGTGCCAGCAGCTTAGCTCACAGAGCAGATACGCAGTATTTT
TRBV6-1,.,.,TRBJ1-1,CASSPGSNTEAFF,TGTGCCAGCAGTCCAGGATCGAACACTGAAGCTTTCTTT
TRBV5-6,TRBD1,.,TRBJ2-5,CASSTRQGRQETQYF,TGTGCCAGCAGCACCCGACAGGGGAGACAAGAGACCCAGTACTTC
TRBV28,.,.,TRBJ1-2,CASSSAGRRDGYTF,TGTGCCAGCAGTTCAGCGGGGCGTCGGGATGGCTACACCTTC
TRBV4-3,.,.,TRBJ2-3,CASSPRAGEGFDTQYF,TGCGCCAGCAGCCCCCGGGCAGGTGAGGGTTTCGATACGCAGTATTTT
TRBV7-2,.,.,TRBJ1-5,CASSQGGASGQPQHF,TGTGCCAGCAGCCAAGGGGGGGCCTCGGGTCAGCCCCAGCATTTT
TRBV19,TRBD2,.,TRBJ2-5,CASRTLSAGGEEETQYF,TGTGCCAGTAGAACCTTGTCAGCGGGGGGCGAGGAGGAGACCCAGTACTTC
TRBV7-2,TRBD2,.,TRBJ2-5,CASSSRTSGGTIQETQYF,TGTGCCAGCAGCAGCCGGACTAGCGGGGGGACCATCCAAGAGACCCAGTACTTC
TRBV7-9,TRBD2,.,TRBJ2-3,CASSLTGGADTQYF,TGTGCCAGCAGCTTAACCGGGGGGGCAGATACGCAGTATTTT
TRBV6-5,.,.,TRBJ1-4,CASGRAADEKLFF,TGTGCCAGCGGGAGGGCGGCGGATGAAAAACTGTTTTTT
TRBV30,TRBD1,once,TRBJ2-3,CAWSVQGADTQYF,TGTGCCTGGAGCGTTCAGGGGGCAGATACGCAGTATTTT
TRBV6-5,.,.,TRBJ2-3,CASSRSFLVADTQYF,TGTGCCAGCAGCCGATCGTTCTTAGTAGCGGATACGCAGTATTTT
TRBV4-2,TRBD2,.,TRBJ2-1,CASSQVAGNNEQFF,TGTGCCAGCAGCCAAGTAGCGGGGAACAATGAGCAGTTCTTC
TRBV2,.,many,TRBJ1-5,CASQTLQDQPQHF,TGTGCCAGCCAGACACTCCAGGATCAGCCCCAGCATTTT
TRBV7-2,.,.,TRBJ2-7,CASSRGGVSYEQYF,TGTGCCAGCAGCCGGGGCGGGGTCTCCTACGAGCAGTACTTC
TRBV2,TRBD1,.,TRBJ2-7,CASRPGTGGTYEQYF,TGTGCCAGCAGGCCCGGGACAGGGGGCACCTACGAGCAGTACTTC
TRBV7-8,.,.,TRBJ2-7,CASSLGSIFAPSYEQYF,TGTGCCAGCAGCTTAGGCTCGATCTTTGCGCCCTCCTACGAGCAGTACTTC
TRBV6-5,.,.,TRBJ2-2,CASSPGSGELFF,TGTGCCAGCAGCCCAGGGTCCGGGGAGCTGTTTTTT
TRBV5-1,.,once,TRBJ1-1,CASSPQGDMNTEAFF,TGCGCCAGCAGCCCACAGGGAGATATGAACACTGAAGCTTTCTTT
TRBV6-5,TRBD1,once,TRBJ1-2,CASRSTGVGGYTF,TGTGCCAGCAGATCCACAGGGGTCGGTGGCTACACCTTC
TRBV7-8,TRBD1,.,TRBJ2-1,CASSLGTGVHEQFF,TGTGCCAGCAGCTTAGGGACAGGGGTGCATGAGCAGTTCTTC
TRBV30,.,.,TRBJ2-6,CAWRGRQAAFISGANVLTF,TGTGCCTGGAGGGGTAGACAGGCAGCCTTTATCTCTGGGGCCAACGTCCTGACTTTC
TRBV29-1,.,.,TRBJ1-2,CSVLGPEGGYTF,TGCAGCGTCCTCGGGCCAGAGGGTGGCTACACCTTC